The 9 T cell receptor beta chains reported below all come from one sample, sequenced in a study of blood T cell repertoires in COVID-19. The assay was immunoSEQ multiplex PCR, and TCRdb's table has in-frame clones only and misses some. The data show 210,000 or so clones, more than 70% seen once. Source material: PBMCs or T cells enriched from blood (not recorded which). The receptors shown here come from a middle-aged woman with acute COVID-19.

As to this clone: Other DNA sequences of this sample code for an identical CDR3. The V call is TRBV30, the J call TRBJ1-3; the match to TRBD1 covers 7 bases. The germline V gene encodes CDR1 GTSNPN and CDR2 SVGIG (reference sequence). The CDR3 consists of 14 residues. The V segment lost 1 base and the J segment 3 bases; nucleotides outside the gene matches: 3. CDR3 nucleotides: TGTGCCTGGAGTGGACAGGGAGGTGGAAACACCATATATTTT. Translating it yields CAWSGQGGGNTIYF.

The chain couples TRBV27 to TRBJ1-2; 9 positions agree with TRBD1. After removal of 7 bases from V and 7 bases from J, the junction contained 7 bases not matched to a gene. CDR3 length: 13 residues. Germline CDR1 is MNHEY and CDR2 is SMNVEV (reference sequence). CDR3 sequence: CASTAGQGRGYTF. The CDR3 DNA reads TGTGCCAGCACCGCAGGACAGGGGCGTGGCTACACCTTC.

V and J are TRBV5-8 and TRBJ2-4; a weak D match, TRBD1 (5 bases). Germline V gene lookup returns CDR1 SGHTS and CDR2 YDEGEE. Trimming pared 0 bases from V and 6 bases from J, leaving 16 bases between. The CDR3 consists of 16 residues. The CDR3 here is CASSLARQGRGNIQYF. The CDR3 DNA sequence: TGTGCCAGCAGCTTGGCCCGGCAGGGAAGGGGAAACATTCAGTACTTC.

The sample holds one count of this clone. V and J are TRBV28 and TRBJ1-6; 7 bases agree with TRBD1. V gave up 7 bases and J gave up 7 bases; unmatched junction bases: 13. From germline, CDR1 is MDHEN and CDR2 SYDVKM. There are 16 residues in the CDR3. The chain's CDR3 is CASTIKGGGVNSPLHF. The DNA for the CDR3 is TGTGCCAGCACCATAAAAGGAGGGGGCGTAAATTCACCCCTCCACTTT.

The chain's CDR3 is CASSFTGGDGNTIYF. For the CDR3, the DNA is TGTGCCAGCAGCTTCACAGGGGGCGATGGAAACACCATATATTTT. This chain uses TRBV7-6 with TRBJ1-3; TRBD1 agrees at 9 bases. J was trimmed by 3 bases and V by 3 bases; bases with no gene match: 3. This CDR3 comprises 15 residues. Germline CDR1 and CDR2: SGHVS and FNYEAQ.

The chain combines TRBV7-8 with TRBJ2-1; 10 nucleotides align to TRBD1. The CDR3 covers 14 residues. The junction had 5 bases not matched to a gene; V was cut back by 5 bases and J by 7 bases. CDR1 and CDR2 (germline): SGHVS, FQNEAQ. CDR3 nucleotides: TGTGCCAGCAGCAGACGGGACAGGGGTAATGAGCAGTTCTTC. Translating gives CASSRRDRGNEQFF. Supplemented by reference TRBV7-8 and TRBJ2-1, the full variable domain reads GAGVSQSPRYKVAKRGQDVALRCDPISGHVSLFWYQQALGQGPEFLTYFQNEAQLDKSGLPSDRFFAERPEGSVSTLKIQRTQQEDSAVYLCASSRRDRGNEQFFGPGTRLTVL.

Of note for this clone: One end of the junction does not line up with germline, which may come from a read error. V is TRBV7-7 and J is TRBJ2-3, with 8 bases that match TRBD2. CDR3 size: 15 residues. Looked up from germline, CDR1 is SSHAT and CDR2 is FNYEAQ (reference sequence). CDR3 region: CASSLTSGVTDTQYF. The CDR3 DNA is TGTGCTAGCAGCCTAACTAGCGGAGTCACAGATACGCAGTATTTT.

The chain employs TRBV6-1 and TRBJ2-2, with TRBD2 matching over 7 bases. J was trimmed by 0 bases and V by 1 base; bases with no gene match: 8. CDR3 length: 18 amino acids. Germline CDR1 MNHNS, CDR2 SASEGT. Written as DNA, the CDR3 is TGTGCCAGCAGTGAAGGGGTGCGGGGGTCTTCGAACACCGGGGAGCTGTTTTTT. This sequence encodes CASSEGVRGSSNTGELFF.

This clone was detected once. This sequence joins TRBV3-1 (or the pseudogene TRBV3-2) and TRBJ2-4; 8 bases fit TRBD2. Germline trimming cut 0 bases from V and 10 bases from J; bases unmatched to any gene: 8. The CDR3 contains 15 residues. CDR1 and CDR2 from the germline V gene are LGHDT and YNNKEL (reference sequence). The CDR3 DNA follows: TGTGCCAGCAGCCAAGACCCCGGGACTAGAACAATTCAGTACTTC. Translation gives CASSQDPGTRTIQYF.